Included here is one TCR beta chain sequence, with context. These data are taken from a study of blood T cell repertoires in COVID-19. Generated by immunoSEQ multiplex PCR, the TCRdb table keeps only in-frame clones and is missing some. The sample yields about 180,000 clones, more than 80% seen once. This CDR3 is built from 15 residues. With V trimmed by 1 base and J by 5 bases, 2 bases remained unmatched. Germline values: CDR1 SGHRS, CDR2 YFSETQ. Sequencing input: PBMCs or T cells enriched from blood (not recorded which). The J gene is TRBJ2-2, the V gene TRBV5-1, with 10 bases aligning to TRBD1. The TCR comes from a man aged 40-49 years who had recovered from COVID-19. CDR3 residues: CASSLRQGATGELFF. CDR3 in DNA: TGCGCCAGCAGCTTGCGACAGGGGGCAACCGGGGAGCTGTTTTTT.